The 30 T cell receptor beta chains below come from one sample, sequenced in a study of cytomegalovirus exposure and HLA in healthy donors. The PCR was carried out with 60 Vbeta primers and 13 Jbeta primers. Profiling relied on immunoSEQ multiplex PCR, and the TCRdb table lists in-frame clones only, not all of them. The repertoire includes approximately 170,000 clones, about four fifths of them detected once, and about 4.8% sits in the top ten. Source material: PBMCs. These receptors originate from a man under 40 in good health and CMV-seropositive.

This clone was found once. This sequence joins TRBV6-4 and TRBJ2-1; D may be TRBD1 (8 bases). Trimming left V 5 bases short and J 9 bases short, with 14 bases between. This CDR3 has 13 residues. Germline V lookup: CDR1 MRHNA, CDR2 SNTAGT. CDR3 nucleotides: TGTGCCAGCAGTCTACAGGGGGAGGGTGAGCAGTTCTTC. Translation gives CASSLQGEGEQFF.

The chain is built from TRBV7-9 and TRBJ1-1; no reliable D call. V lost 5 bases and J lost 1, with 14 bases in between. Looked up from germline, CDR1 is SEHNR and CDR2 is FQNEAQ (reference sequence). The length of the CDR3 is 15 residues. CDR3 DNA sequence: TGTGCCAGCAGCCGAACGGCGGGGAGGAACACTGAAGCTTTCTTT. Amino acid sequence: CASSRTAGRNTEAFF.

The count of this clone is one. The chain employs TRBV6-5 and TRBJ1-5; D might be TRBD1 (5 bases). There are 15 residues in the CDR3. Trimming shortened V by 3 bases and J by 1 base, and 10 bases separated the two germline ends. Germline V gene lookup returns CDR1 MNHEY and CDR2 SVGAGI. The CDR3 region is CASSYSPGSNQPQHF. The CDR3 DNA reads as TGTGCCAGCAGTTATAGCCCAGGGAGCAATCAGCCCCAGCATTTT.

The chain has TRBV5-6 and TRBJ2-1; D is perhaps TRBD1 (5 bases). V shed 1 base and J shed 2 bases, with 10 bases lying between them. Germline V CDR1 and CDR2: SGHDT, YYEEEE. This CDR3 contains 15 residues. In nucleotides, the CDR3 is TGTGCCAGCAGCTTGAAGGGGTACCCCTACAATGAGCAGTTCTTC. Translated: CASSLKGYPYNEQFF.

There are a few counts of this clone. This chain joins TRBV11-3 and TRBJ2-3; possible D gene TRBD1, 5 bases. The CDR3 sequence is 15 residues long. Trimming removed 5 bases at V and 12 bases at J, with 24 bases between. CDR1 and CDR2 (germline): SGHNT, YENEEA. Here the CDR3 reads CASSVSLPTRVCQYF. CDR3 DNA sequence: TGTGCCAGCAGCGTCTCGCTCCCAACCAGGGTATGCCAGTATTTT.

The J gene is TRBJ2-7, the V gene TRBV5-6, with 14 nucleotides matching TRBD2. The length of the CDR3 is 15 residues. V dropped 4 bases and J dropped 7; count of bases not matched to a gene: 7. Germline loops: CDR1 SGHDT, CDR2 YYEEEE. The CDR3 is CASSPGLAGVGEQYF. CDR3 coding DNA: TGTGCCAGCAGCCCGGGACTAGCGGGAGTAGGGGAGCAGTACTTC.

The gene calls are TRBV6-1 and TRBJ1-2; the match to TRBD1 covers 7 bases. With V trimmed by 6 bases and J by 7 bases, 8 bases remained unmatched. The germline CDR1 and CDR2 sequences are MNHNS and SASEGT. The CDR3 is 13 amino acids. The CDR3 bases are TGTGCCAGCAGGGGAAGACAGGGAAGTGGCTACACCTTC. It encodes CASRGRQGSGYTF.

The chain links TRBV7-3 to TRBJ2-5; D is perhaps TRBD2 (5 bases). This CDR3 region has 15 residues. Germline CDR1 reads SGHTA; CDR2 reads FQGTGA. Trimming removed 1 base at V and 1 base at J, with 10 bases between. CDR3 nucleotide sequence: TGTGCCAGCAGCTTAAGCGGGCTATTCCAAGAGACCCAGTACTTC. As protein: CASSLSGLFQETQYF.

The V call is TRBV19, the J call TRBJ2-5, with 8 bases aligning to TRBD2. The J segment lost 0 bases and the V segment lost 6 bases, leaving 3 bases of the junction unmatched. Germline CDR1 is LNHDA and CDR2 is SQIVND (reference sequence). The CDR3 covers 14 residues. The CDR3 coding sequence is TGTGCCAGTAGGAGCGGGGGAAACCAAGAGACCCAGTACTTC. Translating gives CASRSGGNQETQYF.

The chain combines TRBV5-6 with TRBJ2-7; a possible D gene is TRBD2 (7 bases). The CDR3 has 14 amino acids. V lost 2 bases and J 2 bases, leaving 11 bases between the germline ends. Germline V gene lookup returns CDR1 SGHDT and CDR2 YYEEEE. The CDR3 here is CASSFGGLTYEQYF. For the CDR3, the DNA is TGTGCCAGCAGCTTCGGGGGGCTCACCTACGAGCAGTACTTC.

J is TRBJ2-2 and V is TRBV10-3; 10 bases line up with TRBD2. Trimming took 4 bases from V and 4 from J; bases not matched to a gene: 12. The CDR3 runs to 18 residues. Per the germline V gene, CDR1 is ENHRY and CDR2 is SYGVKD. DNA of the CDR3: TGTGCCATCAGTGTCCGGGCGCCTAGCGGGGGAGGCACCGGGGAGCTGTTTTTT. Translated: CAISVRAPSGGGTGELFF.

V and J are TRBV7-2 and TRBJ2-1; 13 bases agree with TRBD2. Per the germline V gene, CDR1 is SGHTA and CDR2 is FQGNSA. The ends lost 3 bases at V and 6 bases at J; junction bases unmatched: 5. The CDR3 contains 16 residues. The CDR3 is CASSFSGTSGTNEQFF. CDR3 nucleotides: TGTGCCAGCAGCTTCTCCGGGACTAGCGGGACCAATGAGCAGTTCTTC.

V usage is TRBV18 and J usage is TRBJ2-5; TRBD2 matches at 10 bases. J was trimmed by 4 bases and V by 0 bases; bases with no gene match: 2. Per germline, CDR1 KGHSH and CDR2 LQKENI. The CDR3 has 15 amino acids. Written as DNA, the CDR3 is TGTGCCAGCTCACCACCGGGACTAGCGACAGAGACCCAGTACTTC. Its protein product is CASSPPGLATETQYF.

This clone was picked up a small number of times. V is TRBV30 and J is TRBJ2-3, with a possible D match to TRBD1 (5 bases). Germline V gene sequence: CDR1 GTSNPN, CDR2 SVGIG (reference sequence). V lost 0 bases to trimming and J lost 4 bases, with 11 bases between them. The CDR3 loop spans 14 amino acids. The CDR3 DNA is TGTGCCTGGAGTGTACTCAGGGTCCCAGATACGCAGTATTTT. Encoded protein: CAWSVLRVPDTQYF.

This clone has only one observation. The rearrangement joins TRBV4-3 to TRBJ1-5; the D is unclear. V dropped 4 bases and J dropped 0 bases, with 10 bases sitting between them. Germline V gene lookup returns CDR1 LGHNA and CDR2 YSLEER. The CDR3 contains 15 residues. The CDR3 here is CASSLTVYSNQPQHF. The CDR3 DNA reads TGCGCCAGCAGCCTTACAGTATATAGCAATCAGCCCCAGCATTTT.

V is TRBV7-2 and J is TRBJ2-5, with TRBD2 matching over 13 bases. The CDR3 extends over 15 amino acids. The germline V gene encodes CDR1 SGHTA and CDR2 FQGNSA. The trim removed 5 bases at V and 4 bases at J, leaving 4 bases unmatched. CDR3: CASSPRTSGRETQYF. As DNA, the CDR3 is TGTGCCAGCAGCCCACGGACTAGCGGGAGAGAGACCCAGTACTTC.

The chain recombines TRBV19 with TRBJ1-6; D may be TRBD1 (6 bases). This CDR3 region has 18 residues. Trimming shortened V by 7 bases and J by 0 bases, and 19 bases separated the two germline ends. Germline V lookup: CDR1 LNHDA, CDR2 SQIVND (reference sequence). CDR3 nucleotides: TGTGCCAGTATCCAGCCCGGGACAACCAGCTCCTATAATTCACCCCTCCACTTT. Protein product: CASIQPGTTSSYNSPLHF.

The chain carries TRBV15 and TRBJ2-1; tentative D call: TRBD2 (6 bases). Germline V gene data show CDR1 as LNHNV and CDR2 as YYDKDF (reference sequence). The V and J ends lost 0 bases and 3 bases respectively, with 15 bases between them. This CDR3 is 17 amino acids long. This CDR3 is CATSRDLAGLYYNEQFF. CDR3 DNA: TGTGCCACCAGCAGAGATCTTGCGGGGCTCTACTACAATGAGCAGTTCTTC.

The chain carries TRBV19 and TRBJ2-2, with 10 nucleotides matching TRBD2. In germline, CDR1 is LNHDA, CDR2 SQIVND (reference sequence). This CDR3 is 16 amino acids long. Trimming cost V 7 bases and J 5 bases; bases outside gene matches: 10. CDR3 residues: CASTPRGSGRTGELFF. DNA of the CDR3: TGTGCCAGTACTCCCCGGGGTAGCGGGAGGACCGGGGAGCTGTTTTTT.

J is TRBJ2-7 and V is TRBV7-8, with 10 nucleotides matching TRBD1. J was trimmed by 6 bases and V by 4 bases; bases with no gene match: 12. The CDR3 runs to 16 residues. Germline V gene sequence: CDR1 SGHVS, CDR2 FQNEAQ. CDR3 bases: TGTGCCAGCAGCTCTAGGGGGGGGACAGGGGCCGGCGAGCAGTACTTC. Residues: CASSSRGGTGAGEQYF. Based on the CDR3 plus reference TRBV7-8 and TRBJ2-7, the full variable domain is GAGVSQSPRYKVAKRGQDVALRCDPISGHVSLFWYQQALGQGPEFLTYFQNEAQLDKSGLPSDRFFAERPEGSVSTLKIQRTQQEDSAVYLCASSSRGGTGAGEQYFGPGTRLTVT.

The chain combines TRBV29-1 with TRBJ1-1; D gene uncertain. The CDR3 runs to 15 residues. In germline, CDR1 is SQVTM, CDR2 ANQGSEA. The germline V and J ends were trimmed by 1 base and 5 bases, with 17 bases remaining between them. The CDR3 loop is CSVEVLSGRGTEAFF. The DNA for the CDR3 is TGCAGCGTTGAAGTCCTCTCGGGGAGAGGAACTGAAGCTTTCTTT. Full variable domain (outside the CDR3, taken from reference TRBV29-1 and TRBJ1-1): SAVISQKPSRDICQRGTSLTIQCQVDSQVTMMFWYRQQPGQSLTLIATANQGSEATYESGFVIDKFPISRPNLTFSTLTVSNMSPEDSSIYLCSVEVLSGRGTEAFFGQGTRLTVV.

The CDR3 loop reads CASSDPGLAGGLRQYF. Here the CDR3 DNA reads TGTGCCAGCAGTGACCCAGGACTAGCGGGAGGCTTAAGGCAGTATTTT. The gene calls are TRBV2 and TRBJ2-3, with TRBD2 matching over 14 bases. Per germline, CDR1 SNHLY and CDR2 FYNNEI. With V trimmed by 3 bases and J by 11 bases, 10 bases remained unmatched. The length of the CDR3 is 16 residues. Variable domain in full (rest from reference TRBV2 and TRBJ2-3): EPEVTQTPSHQVTQMGQEVILRCVPISNHLYFYWYRQILGQKVEFLVSFYNNEISEKSEIFDDQFSVERPDGSNFTLKIRSTKLEDSAMYFCASSDPGLAGGLRQYFGPGTRLTVL.

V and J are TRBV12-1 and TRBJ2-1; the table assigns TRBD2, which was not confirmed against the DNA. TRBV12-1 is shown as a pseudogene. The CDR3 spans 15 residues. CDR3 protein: CASTTSAGLLKSKFF. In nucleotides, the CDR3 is TGTGCCAGCACCACCTCTGCGGGACTCCTTAAATCAAAGTTCTTC.

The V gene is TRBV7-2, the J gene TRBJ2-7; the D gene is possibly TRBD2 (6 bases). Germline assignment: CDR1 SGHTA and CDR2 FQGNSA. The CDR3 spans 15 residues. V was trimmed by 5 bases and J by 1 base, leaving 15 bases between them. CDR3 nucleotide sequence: TGTGCCAGCAGCGATACGCGGGGAAGGTCCTACGAGCAGTACTTC. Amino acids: CASSDTRGRSYEQYF.

The CDR3 loop reads CASSAWGAGETYNEQFF. CDR3 nucleotides: TGTGCCAGCAGCGCCTGGGGGGCGGGAGAAACGTACAATGAGCAGTTCTTC. J is TRBJ2-1 and V is TRBV13; tentative D call: TRBD2 (7 bases). Trimming removed 5 bases from V and 4 bases from J, with 21 bases in between. This CDR3 is 17 amino acids long. Germline V gene data show CDR1 as PRHDT and CDR2 as FYEKMQ (reference sequence).

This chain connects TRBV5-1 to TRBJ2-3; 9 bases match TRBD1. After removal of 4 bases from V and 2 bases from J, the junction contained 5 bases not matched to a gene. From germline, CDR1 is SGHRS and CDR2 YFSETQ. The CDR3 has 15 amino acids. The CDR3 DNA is TGCGCCAGCAGCCTGCCACAGGGGGCCACAGATACGCAGTATTTT. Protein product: CASSLPQGATDTQYF. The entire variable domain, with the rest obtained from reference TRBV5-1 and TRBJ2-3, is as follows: KAGVTQTPRYLIKTRGQQVTLSCSPISGHRSVSWYQQTPGQGLQFLFEYFSETQRNKGNFPGRFSGRQFSNSRSEMNVSTLELGDSALYLCASSLPQGATDTQYFGPGTRLTVL.

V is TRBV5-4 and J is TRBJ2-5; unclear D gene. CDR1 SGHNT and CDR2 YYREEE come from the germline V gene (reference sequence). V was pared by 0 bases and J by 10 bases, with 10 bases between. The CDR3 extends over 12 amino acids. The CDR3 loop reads CASSLGQLDQYF. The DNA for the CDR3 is TGTGCCAGCAGCTTGGGACAATTGGACCAGTACTTC.

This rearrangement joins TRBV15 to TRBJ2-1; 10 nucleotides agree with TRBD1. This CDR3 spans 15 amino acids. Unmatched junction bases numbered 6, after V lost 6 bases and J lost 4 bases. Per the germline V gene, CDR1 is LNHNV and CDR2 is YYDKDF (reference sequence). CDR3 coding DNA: TGTGCCACCAGTAATGACAGGGGGCCGTACAATGAGCAGTTCTTC. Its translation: CATSNDRGPYNEQFF. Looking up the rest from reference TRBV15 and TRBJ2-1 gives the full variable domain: DAMVIQNPRYQVTQFGKPVTLSCSQTLNHNVMYWYQQKSSQAPKLLFHYYDKDFNNEADTPDNFQSRRPNTSFCFLDIRSPGLGDTAMYLCATSNDRGPYNEQFFGPGTRLTVL.

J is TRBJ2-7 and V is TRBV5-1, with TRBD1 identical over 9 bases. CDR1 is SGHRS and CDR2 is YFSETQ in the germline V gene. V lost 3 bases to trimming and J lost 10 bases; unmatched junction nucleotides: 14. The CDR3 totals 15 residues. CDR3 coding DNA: TGCGCCAGCAGCTCTGAACAGGGGGCCAGGTTCGGACAGTACTTC. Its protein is CASSSEQGARFGQYF.

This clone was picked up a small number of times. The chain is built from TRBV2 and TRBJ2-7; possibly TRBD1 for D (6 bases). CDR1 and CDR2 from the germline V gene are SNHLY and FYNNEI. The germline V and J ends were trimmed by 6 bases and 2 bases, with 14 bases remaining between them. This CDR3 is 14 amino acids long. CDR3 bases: TGTGCCAGCAGAGCCGGGACATACGCCTACGAGCAGTACTTC. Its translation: CASRAGTYAYEQYF.